The 24 T cell receptor beta chains below come from one sample, sequenced in a study of T cell repertoires in cytomegalovirus infection. A single record per CDR3 protein comes from TCRdb applying MiXCR to the reads. The sample holds some 940,000 distinct CDR3 sequences; around 30% are singletons and the top ten take roughly 13%. Antigen specificity for these receptors is unknown. The sample in question was cultured CD8+ T cells from PBMCs, obtained from culture after CMV antigen stimulation. All receptors derive from a human donor in good health (CMV status not recorded). Some clones in this sample may be carry-over from other donors' samples.

This clonotype was picked up many times. V is TRBV7-2 and J is TRBJ1-1, with no clear D. Germline loops: CDR1 SGHTA, CDR2 FQGNSA. Trimming shortened V by 3 bases and J by 0 bases, and 11 bases separated the two germline ends. The CDR3 has 15 residues. The CDR3: CASSFIPRLNTEAFF. CDR3 DNA: TGTGCCAGCAGCTTTATTCCGAGGTTGAACACTGAAGCTTTCTTT.

CDR3 region: CATSALGGVSGVNEQFF. The DNA of the CDR3 is TGTGCCACCAGTGCCCTAGGGGGGGTGTCAGGTGTCAATGAGCAGTTCTTC. The V call is TRBV24-1, the J call TRBJ2-1; D might be TRBD2 (7 bases). Looked up from germline, CDR1 is KGHDR and CDR2 is SFDVKD. The ends were cut back, 5 bases at V and 6 bases at J, with 22 bases in the middle. This CDR3 contains 17 residues.

CDR3: CSARRSIDEQYF. CDR3 sequence (DNA): TGCAGCGCGAGGAGGTCTATCGACGAGCAGTACTTC. V gene TRBV29-1 combines with J gene TRBJ2-7, with D possibly being TRBD2 (5 bases). Germline V gene lookup returns CDR1 SQVTM and CDR2 ANQGSEA. This CDR3 is 12 amino acids long. V lost 7 bases and J lost 5, with 15 bases in between.

The chain employs TRBV15 and TRBJ2-7, with 8 nucleotides matching TRBD2. The CDR3 spans 18 residues. V gave up 2 bases and J gave up 0 bases; unmatched junction bases: 12. CDR1 LNHNV and CDR2 YYDKDF come from the germline V gene (reference sequence). The CDR3 DNA is TGTGCCACCAGCAGAAAAGCGGGGGATGGTGGGAGCTCCTACGAGCAGTACGTC. Its protein product is CATSRKAGDGGSSYEQYV.

The chain recombines TRBV12-5 with TRBJ2-5; no reliable D call. The V gene lost 5 bases and the J gene lost 1 base, with 14 bases spanning the gap. The CDR3 has 15 residues. Germline V gene sequence: CDR1 LGHNT, CDR2 FRNRAP. CDR3 protein: CASGTYEVGQETQYF. CDR3 nucleotides: TGTGCTAGTGGTACCTACGAGGTCGGCCAAGAGACCCAGTACTTC.

This chain uses TRBV7-9 with TRBJ2-7; perhaps D is TRBD1 or TRBD2 (5 bases each). Germline values: CDR1 SEHNR, CDR2 FQNEAQ (reference sequence). V lost 7 bases and J lost 0, with 16 bases in between. The CDR3 covers 15 residues. The CDR3 DNA sequence: TGTGCCAGCAACCACGGGGCTTCTCTCTCCTACGAGCAGTACTTC. Translation: CASNHGASLSYEQYF.

This clonotype occurred a few times. The chain recombines TRBV12-3 or TRBV12-4 with TRBJ2-1; TRBD2 agrees at 9 bases. The length of the CDR3 is 15 residues. The junction had 13 bases not matched to a gene; V was cut back by 7 bases and J by 9 bases. CDR3: CASTSGSGGPGEQFF. DNA for the CDR3: TGTGCCAGCACCTCTGGGAGCGGGGGGCCAGGTGAGCAGTTCTTC.

The chain uses TRBV10-3 and TRBJ1-5, with 8 bases lining up with TRBD1. Germline-derived CDR1 and CDR2 are ENHRY and SYGVKD. The V gene end was trimmed by 10 bases and the J gene end by 1 base; junction bases not matched to a gene: 6. The length of the CDR3 is 14 residues. The CDR3 DNA follows: TGTGCCACCTGGACAGGGAAGAGCAATCAGCCCCAGCATTTT. It is translated as CATWTGKSNQPQHF.

This clonotype was observed at least ten times. This chain connects TRBV6-1 to TRBJ2-7, with 7 bases that match TRBD1. Per the germline V gene, CDR1 is MNHNS and CDR2 is SASEGT. V trimming: 7 bases; J trimming: 2 bases; junction bases outside the gene matches: 5. The CDR3 covers 13 residues. In DNA, the CDR3 is TGTGCCAGCACCTCGGACAGGACCTACGAGCAGTACGTC. Translation: CASTSDRTYEQYV.

Ten or more counts support this clonotype. The chain carries TRBV7-6 and TRBJ2-3; unclear D gene. This CDR3 has 13 amino acids. Germline V CDR1 and CDR2: SGHVS, FNYEAQ. V was trimmed by 5 bases and J by 5 bases, leaving 11 bases between them. CDR3 sequence (DNA): TGTGCCAGCAGCCTGTTGGGGAAAGATACGCAGTATTTT. Its translation: CASSLLGKDTQYF.

This clonotype has a count of ten or more. The chain is built from TRBV6-6 and TRBJ1-1, with 11 positions matching TRBD1. J gave up 0 bases and V 0 bases, and 12 bases lay outside the gene matches. This CDR3 has 20 residues. Germline V gene lookup returns CDR1 MNHNY and CDR2 SVGAGI (reference sequence). This chain's CDR3 is CASSYSDRGPQSSMNTEAFF. CDR3 coding DNA: TGTGCCAGCAGTTACTCGGACAGGGGGCCCCAATCCTCGATGAACACTGAAGCTTTCTTT.

V is TRBV5-1 and J is TRBJ2-6, with D possibly matching TRBD2 (5 bases). Germline V gene sequence: CDR1 SGHRS, CDR2 YFSETQ. Trimming pared 4 bases from V and 0 bases from J, leaving 11 bases between. This CDR3 has 16 residues. The CDR3 nucleotides are TGCGCCAGCAGCCCTGTCGGGATCTCTGGGGCCAACGTCCTGACTTTC. This sequence encodes CASSPVGISGANVLTF.

This clonotype was observed a few times. This rearrangement joins TRBV6-2 or TRBV6-3 to TRBJ2-7; D not resolved. This CDR3 region has 16 residues. In germline, CDR1 is MNHEY, CDR2 SVGEGT. V was cut by 0 bases and J by 0 bases, with 12 bases left in between. CDR3 protein: CASSYSEDPSSYEQYV. CDR3 nucleotides: TGTGCCAGCAGTTACTCCGAGGACCCGAGCTCCTACGAGCAGTACGTC.

The chain carries TRBV6-5 and TRBJ2-3; TRBD1 aligns across 8 bases. The CDR3 contains 12 residues. V shed 6 bases, J shed 10 bases, and the junction held 6 bases outside the gene matches. Germline V gene data show CDR1 as MNHEY and CDR2 as SVGAGI. The CDR3 protein is CASSGTGLPQYF. The CDR3 region has the DNA TGTGCCAGCAGCGGGACAGGCCTTCCGCAGTATTTT.

This chain joins TRBV19 and TRBJ1-1; no clear D gene. Germline CDR1 is LNHDA and CDR2 is SQIVND (reference sequence). The germline V and J ends were trimmed by 3 bases and 4 bases, with 12 bases remaining between them. The CDR3 is made up of 14 amino acids. The chain's CDR3 is CASSIFLKFTEAFF. The CDR3 bases are TGTGCCAGTAGTATCTTTCTCAAGTTCACTGAAGCTTTCTTT.

This rearrangement joins TRBV7-9 to TRBJ2-2; TRBD1 matches at 8 bases. This CDR3 is built from 21 residues. The junction had 16 bases not matched to a gene; V was cut back by 0 bases and J by 1 base. CDR1 is SEHNR and CDR2 is FQNEAQ in the germline V gene (reference sequence). The chain's CDR3 is CASSLAVTGGPMRENTGELFF. CDR3 nucleotide sequence: TGTGCCAGCAGCTTAGCGGTCACAGGGGGACCTATGCGGGAGAACACCGGGGAGCTGTTTTTT.

This clonotype was recorded a few times. CDR3 loop: CASSQDRGTGNQPQHF. CDR3 DNA sequence: TGCGCCAGCAGCCAAGATCGGGGGACAGGGAATCAGCCCCAGCATTTT. This chain links TRBV4-1 with TRBJ1-5, with 9 bases aligning to TRBD1. The ends lost 0 bases at V and 4 bases at J; junction bases unmatched: 4. This CDR3 has 16 amino acids. Germline V gene data show CDR1 as MGHRA and CDR2 as YSYEKL.

This clonotype occurred a few times. The genes are TRBV10-3 and TRBJ1-6, with a tentative D call TRBD1 (5 bases). Between the trimmed V and J ends, which lost 4 bases and 5 bases, there was a span of 12 bases. The CDR3 totals 15 residues. The germline V gene has CDR1 ENHRY and CDR2 SYGVKD. The DNA of the CDR3 is TGTGCCATCAGTGGTGCAGGGATCGATAATTCACCCCTCCACTTT. As protein: CAISGAGIDNSPLHF.

The chain couples TRBV11-2 to TRBJ2-1; 10 bases are shared with TRBD2. V lost 4 bases and J lost 4; bases outside the gene matches: 7. Germline CDR1 reads SGHAT; CDR2 reads FQNNGV. The CDR3 sequence is 16 residues long. The CDR3: CASSSELAGMYNEQFF. The CDR3 DNA follows: TGTGCCAGCAGCTCGGAACTAGCGGGGATGTACAATGAGCAGTTCTTC.

This clonotype was observed a few times. The gene calls are TRBV3-1 and TRBJ2-1; TRBD2 agrees at 11 bases. CDR1 and CDR2 (germline): LGHDT, YNNKEL (reference sequence). Germline trimming cut 4 bases from V and 7 bases from J; bases unmatched to any gene: 12. The CDR3 covers 17 residues. The CDR3 coding sequence is TGTGCCAGCAGCCTCCACCTTAGCGGGGGGGCTTGGAATGAGCAGTTCTTC. Protein product: CASSLHLSGGAWNEQFF.

The V gene is TRBV2, the J gene TRBJ2-7; 8 bases map to TRBD2. Germline CDR1 is SNHLY and CDR2 is FYNNEI. V gave up 7 bases and J gave up 3 bases; unmatched junction bases: 11. This CDR3 contains 15 residues. This chain's CDR3 is CASIRLLRGDYEQYF. CDR3 DNA sequence: TGTGCCAGCATACGCTTACTGCGGGGGGACTACGAGCAGTACTTC.

The CDR3 sequence is CASSLDPGLIDGYTF. The CDR3 DNA sequence: TGTGCCAGCAGCTTAGATCCAGGGCTAATAGATGGCTACACCTTC. V usage is TRBV7-8 and J usage is TRBJ1-2; possible D gene TRBD1, 5 bases. Germline CDR1 and CDR2: SGHVS and FQNEAQ. V lost 1 base and J lost 6, with 15 bases in between. The CDR3 runs 15 residues.

The chain combines TRBV5-5 with TRBJ1-5; possible D gene TRBD1, 5 bases. CDR3 length: 15 residues. V was clipped by 0 bases and J by 6 bases, with 13 bases between them. CDR1 and CDR2 from the germline V gene are SGHKS and YYEKEE (reference sequence). The CDR3, as DNA: TGTGCCAGCAGCTTGGATGCAGGGCTAGGTCAGCCCCAGCATTTT. Its protein is CASSLDAGLGQPQHF.

The chain recombines TRBV7-9 with TRBJ1-4; D gene uncertain. This CDR3 is 13 amino acids long. Germline V gene lookup returns CDR1 SEHNR and CDR2 FQNEAQ (reference sequence). Trimming stripped 3 bases from V and 6 bases from J, with 8 bases between. The CDR3 spells CASSLASYEKLFF. The CDR3 DNA sequence: TGTGCCAGCAGCTTGGCGTCGTATGAAAAACTGTTTTTT.